This section outlines one T cell receptor (beta chain) sequence together with its context. Its antigen remains unknown. The data derive from a study of T-cell memory formation after mild COVID-19. Trimming at V came to 3 bases and at J to 4 bases, leaving 7 bases not matched to a gene. Looked up from germline, CDR1 is MGHRA and CDR2 is YSYEKL. This CDR3 is built from 16 residues. Each CDR3 protein gets one entry after TCRdb re-called the 5' RACE reads with MiXCR. The sample records 360,000 or so distinct CDR3 sequences, 25% to 30% being singletons. Findings and limits, study-wide: Pre-infection memory contained some responding clones, which suggested that cross-reactive memory had joined.

The rearrangement links TRBV4-1 to TRBJ2-5; 11 nucleotides agree with TRBD1. The TCR originated in an adult woman who had mild COVID-19 (a few samples of this study predate the infection). Cell type and time point are not known. The sequenced sample consisted of PBMCs or a T cell subset sorted from them (not recorded which). Here the CDR3 reads CASSHGQGARGETQYF. The CDR3 DNA is TGCGCCAGCAGCCACGGACAGGGGGCGAGAGGAGAGACCCAGTACTTC.